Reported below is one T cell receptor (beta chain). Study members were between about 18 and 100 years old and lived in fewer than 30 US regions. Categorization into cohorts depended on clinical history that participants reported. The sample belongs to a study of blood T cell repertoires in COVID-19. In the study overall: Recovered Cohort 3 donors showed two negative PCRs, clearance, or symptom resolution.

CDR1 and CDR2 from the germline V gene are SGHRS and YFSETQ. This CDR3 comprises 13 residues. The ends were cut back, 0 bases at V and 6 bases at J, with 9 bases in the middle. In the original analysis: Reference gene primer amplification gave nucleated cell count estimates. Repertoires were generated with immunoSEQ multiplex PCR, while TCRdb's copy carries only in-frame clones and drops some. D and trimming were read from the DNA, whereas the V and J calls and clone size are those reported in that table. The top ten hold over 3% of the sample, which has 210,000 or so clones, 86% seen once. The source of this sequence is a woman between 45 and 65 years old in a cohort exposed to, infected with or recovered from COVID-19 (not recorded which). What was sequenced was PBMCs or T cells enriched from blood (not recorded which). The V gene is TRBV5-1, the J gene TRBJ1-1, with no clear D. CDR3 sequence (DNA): TGCGCCAGCAGCTTGGGTTACAACCCTGAAGCTTTCTTT. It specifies CASSLGYNPEAFF.